This T cell receptor beta chain comes out of a study of cytomegalovirus exposure and HLA in healthy donors. Overall study results and limits: In vitro confirmation showed a few CMV-associated chains to be CMV antigen specific.

There are 13 residues in the CDR3. Germline loops: CDR1 SQVTM, CDR2 ANQGSEA. A word on this clone: Its specificity is unknown. The junction shows a germline mismatch at one end, possibly a read error.

60 Vbeta and 13 Jbeta primers were used in PCR. Profiling relied on immunoSEQ multiplex PCR, and the TCRdb table lists in-frame clones only, not all of them. In all, the sample yields approximately 150,000 clones. Specimen: PBMCs. The rearrangement joins TRBV29-1 to TRBJ2-1; D perhaps matches TRBD1 (6 bases). The source is a male donor in good health and CMV-seronegative. For the CDR3, the DNA is TGCAGCGTCGGACAGAACTCCAACAATGAGCAGTTCTTC. It translates to CSVGQNSNNEQFF.